This TCR beta chain was observed in a study of T-cell reconstitution after alpha-beta-depleted transplantation in children. Unique molecular identifiers were incorporated during preparation of the TCRbeta library. TCRdb called the PCR reads again in MiXCR, with one record for every CDR3 protein. Here the sample spans hundreds of thousands of distinct CDR3 sequences, over 7% being singletons. Study results and caveats: It was newly produced T cells that mostly accounted for T-cell counts and diversity one year after transplant. Several hundred rapidly expanded clones from non-depleted graft cells reportedly supplied alpha-beta T cells about two months post-transplant.

The CDR3 consists of 17 residues. V lost 5 bases to trimming and J lost 3 bases; unmatched junction nucleotides: 16. Germline V gene sequence: CDR1 MDHEN, CDR2 SYDVKM. This clonotype has only a few counts. What it binds is unknown. The receptor was isolated from a female patient between 2 and 15 years old who had a stem cell transplant for Fanconi anemia, so the T cells may come from the graft donor. The rearrangement uses TRBV28 and TRBJ2-7, with 7 bases matching TRBD2. The sequencing here drew on peripheral blood, taken 360 days after TCRalphabeta/CD19-depleted stem cell transplant. The CDR3 here is CASSPTWRGKEVYEQYF. The CDR3 DNA reads as TGTGCCAGCAGTCCTACGTGGCGGGGGAAAGAAGTCTACGAGCAGTACTTC.